These 21 T cell receptor beta chains share one sample of origin, sequenced in a study of blood T cell repertoires in COVID-19. The table came from immunoSEQ multiplex PCR; TCRdb's copy has only in-frame clones and leaves some out. Among around 100,000 clones listed, just over 85% were seen once. The source material was peripheral blood. Source of these receptors: a human donor in a cohort sampled during active COVID-19.

V gene TRBV4-2 combines with J gene TRBJ2-2; maybe TRBD2 (5 bases). The germline V gene encodes CDR1 LGHNA and CDR2 YNFKEQ. Deletions cut 1 base from V and 8 bases from J, with 8 bases between. The CDR3 runs 13 residues. CDR3 coding DNA: TGTGCCAGCAGCCAAGTCGGGGAGGGGGAGCTGTTTTTT. This encodes CASSQVGEGELFF.

This chain joins TRBV11-2 and TRBJ2-7; 9 bases fit TRBD2. V dropped 5 bases and J dropped 3; count of bases not matched to a gene: 8. The CDR3 extends over 15 amino acids. Germline CDR1 SGHAT, CDR2 FQNNGV. The CDR3 loop reads CASSPNLAGIYEQYF. DNA of the CDR3: TGTGCCAGCAGCCCTAACCTAGCGGGAATCTACGAGCAGTACTTC.

This clone showed up just once. The rearrangement uses TRBV18 and TRBJ2-1, with TRBD2 identical over 12 bases. The CDR3 runs to 21 residues. Germline trimming cut 3 bases from V and 4 bases from J; bases unmatched to any gene: 19. Germline values: CDR1 KGHSH, CDR2 LQKENI. The CDR3 DNA sequence: TGTGCCAGCTCACCGTCGACCCCCGGGGCTAGCGGGAGGGCCGGGTACAATGAGCAGTTCTTC. Its protein is CASSPSTPGASGRAGYNEQFF. Complete variable domain (other parts from reference TRBV18 and TRBJ2-1): NAGVMQNPRHLVRRRGQEARLRCSPMKGHSHVYWYRQLPEEGLKFMVYLQKENIIDESGMPKERFSAEFPKEGPSILRIQQVVRGDSAAYFCASSPSTPGASGRAGYNEQFFGPGTRLTVL.

The chain employs TRBV5-1 and TRBJ2-5; D is undetermined. CDR1 SGHRS and CDR2 YFSETQ come from the germline V gene. CDR3 length equals 14 residues. Between the trimmed V and J ends, which lost 0 bases and 1 base, there was a span of 7 bases. CDR3 DNA sequence: TGCGCCAGCAGCTTGGGACTGACCCAAGAGACCCAGTACTTC. Residues: CASSLGLTQETQYF.

The CDR3 spells CASSPGTSGDNEQFF. CDR3 coding DNA: TGTGCCAGCTCACCCGGGACTAGCGGAGACAATGAGCAGTTCTTC. J is TRBJ2-1 and V is TRBV18; 11 nucleotides align to TRBD2. The V and J ends lost 3 bases and 5 bases, in that order; junction bases with no gene match: 3. CDR3 length: 15 amino acids. The germline V gene has CDR1 KGHSH and CDR2 LQKENI.

The gene calls are TRBV10-2 and TRBJ2-1; weak D call: TRBD2 (6 bases). Germline V gene sequence: CDR1 WSHSY, CDR2 SAAADI. The CDR3 spans 16 residues. Trimming took 5 bases from V and 0 from J, leaving 14 bases between them. The CDR3 nucleotides are TGCGCCAGCAGTCTCATAGCGGCGAGCTCCTACAATGAGCAGTTCTTC. It yields the protein CASSLIAASSYNEQFF.

The V call is TRBV16, the J call TRBJ2-1; 7 bases are shared with TRBD2. CDR3 length: 15 amino acids. The germline CDR1 and CDR2 sequences are KGHSY and FQNENV. V trimming: 8 bases; J trimming: 3 bases; junction bases outside the gene matches: 10. For the CDR3, the DNA is TGTGCCAGCCGGCGTGCGGGAGTAGGCTACAATGAGCAGTTCTTC. Protein product: CASRRAGVGYNEQFF.

The V call is TRBV6-2 or TRBV6-3, the J call TRBJ1-5; TRBD1 agrees at 8 bases. The length of the CDR3 is 13 residues. V lost 5 bases to trimming and J lost 5 bases; unmatched junction nucleotides: 2. Germline CDR1 is MNHEY and CDR2 is SVGEGT. The chain's CDR3 is CASSPGGDQPQHF. The CDR3 nucleotides are TGTGCCAGCAGTCCAGGGGGCGATCAGCCCCAGCATTTT.

The chain has TRBV6-5 and TRBJ2-1; D is undetermined. The germline V gene has CDR1 MNHEY and CDR2 SVGAGI. CDR3 length: 12 residues. V shed 11 bases and J shed 0 bases, with 8 bases lying between them. The CDR3 region has the DNA TGTGCCTCCAAGAGCTCCTACAATGAGCAGTTCTTC. This codes for CASKSSYNEQFF.

The chain carries TRBV3-1 (or the pseudogene TRBV3-2) and TRBJ2-1, with D unresolved. The germline V and J ends were trimmed by 0 bases and 6 bases, with 9 bases remaining between them. The CDR3 has 14 amino acids. Germline CDR1 LGHDT, CDR2 YNNKEL (reference sequence). CDR3 sequence: CASSQDSRSNEQFF. As DNA, the CDR3 is TGTGCCAGCAGCCAAGATTCGAGGTCCAATGAGCAGTTCTTC.

V gene TRBV3-1 (or the pseudogene TRBV3-2) combines with J gene TRBJ2-5; 12 bases map to TRBD2. Germline trimming cut 5 bases from V and 4 bases from J; bases unmatched to any gene: 8. Germline CDR1 and CDR2: LGHDT and YNNKEL (reference sequence). The CDR3 extends over 16 amino acids. CDR3 coding DNA: TGTGCCAGCAGCAACCCTAGCGGGAGGGAACGAGAGACCCAGTACTTC. It encodes CASSNPSGRERETQYF.

The V call is TRBV6-6, the J call TRBJ2-4; D might be TRBD1 (6 bases). V lost 7 bases to trimming and J lost 4 bases, with 17 bases between them. The CDR3 totals 15 residues. Germline CDR1 reads MNHNY; CDR2 reads SVGAGI (reference sequence). The CDR3 here is CASTYTGGPKNIQYF. CDR3 sequence (DNA): TGTGCCAGCACCTATACTGGGGGCCCAAAAAACATTCAGTACTTC.

The chain carries TRBV12-5 and TRBJ2-3; D is undetermined. The germline gives CDR1 LGHNT, CDR2 FRNRAP. V was cut by 0 bases and J by 1 base, with 17 bases left in between. CDR3 length equals 18 residues. The CDR3 sequence: CASGLVRDGLVGTDTQYF. The CDR3, as DNA: TGTGCTAGTGGTTTGGTAAGAGATGGTTTAGTAGGCACAGATACGCAGTATTTT.

The V gene is TRBV4-1, the J gene TRBJ2-2; 11 bases align to TRBD1. Germline-derived CDR1 and CDR2 are MGHRA and YSYEKL. The CDR3 is 18 amino acids. V lost 5 bases to trimming and J lost 1 base; unmatched junction nucleotides: 9. As DNA, the CDR3 is TGCGCCAGCAGCGGACCGGGACAGGGGGTGGGGAACACCGGGGAGCTGTTTTTT. This encodes CASSGPGQGVGNTGELFF.

This clone was counted between two and nine times. The chain employs TRBV7-9 and TRBJ2-5; TRBD2 might be the D (5 bases). This CDR3 is built from 14 residues. CDR1 and CDR2 (germline): SEHNR, FQNEAQ (reference sequence). The ends were cut back, 5 bases at V and 2 bases at J, with 12 bases in the middle. The CDR3, as DNA: TGTGCCAGCAGCCCTGGACGGACTCAAGAGACCCAGTACTTC. Translation: CASSPGRTQETQYF.

The rearrangement uses TRBV10-3 and TRBJ2-5, with 8 bases that match TRBD2. J lost 3 bases, V lost 1 base, and 4 bases had no gene match. The germline CDR1 and CDR2 sequences are ENHRY and SYGVKD. CDR3 length: 15 amino acids. This chain's CDR3 is CAISEWGLGKETQYF. The CDR3 region has the DNA TGTGCCATCAGTGAGTGGGGACTAGGAAAAGAGACCCAGTACTTC.

V is TRBV5-6 and J is TRBJ1-2; a weak D match, TRBD1 (5 bases). V was cut by 4 bases and J by 2 bases, with 15 bases left in between. From germline, CDR1 is SGHDT and CDR2 YYEEEE. The CDR3 runs to 15 residues. CDR3 amino acids: CASSPTGVQNYGYTF. The DNA of the CDR3 is TGTGCCAGCAGCCCTACAGGAGTTCAGAACTATGGCTACACCTTC.

As regards this clone: At one end the junction does not follow the germline gene, possibly because of a read error. The chain couples TRBV7-9 to TRBJ2-1, with 7 nucleotides matching TRBD2. From germline, CDR1 is SEHNR and CDR2 FQNEAQ (reference sequence). The CDR3 totals 12 residues. CDR3 loop: CASSIGLERKIF. The CDR3, as DNA: TGTGCCAGCAGCATCGGACTAGAAAGAAAGATCTTC.

The chain is built from TRBV11-2 and TRBJ2-7; 10 bases map to TRBD2. CDR3 length: 15 amino acids. CDR1 SGHAT and CDR2 FQNNGV come from the germline V gene. V lost 2 bases to trimming and J lost 1 base; unmatched junction nucleotides: 2. The CDR3 region has the DNA TGTGCCAGCAGCTTATCTAGCGGGGGATCCTACGAGCAGTACTTC. It is translated as CASSLSSGGSYEQYF.

The chain links TRBV7-6 to TRBJ2-1; TRBD2 agrees at 10 bases. J gave up 7 bases and V 1 base, and 13 bases lay outside the gene matches. Looked up from germline, CDR1 is SGHVS and CDR2 is FNYEAQ. The CDR3 has 18 residues. The CDR3 DNA reads TGTGCCAGCAGCTTAGAAGTGGTAGTAGCGGGAGGTTATAATGAGCAGTTCTTC. Translating it yields CASSLEVVVAGGYNEQFF. The entire variable domain, with the rest obtained from reference TRBV7-6 and TRBJ2-1, is as follows: GAGVSQSPRYKVTKRGQDVALRCDPISGHVSLYWYRQALGQGPEFLTYFNYEAQQDKSGLPNDRFSAERPEGSISTLTIQRTEQRDSAMYRCASSLEVVVAGGYNEQFFGPGTRLTVL.

This chain uses TRBV7-9 with TRBJ2-5, with a tentative D call TRBD2 (6 bases). CDR3 length equals 15 residues. Deletions cut 1 base from V and 5 bases from J, with 14 bases between. The germline CDR1 and CDR2 sequences are SEHNR and FQNEAQ (reference sequence). This CDR3 is CASSLGVAEQETQYF. The CDR3, as DNA: TGTGCCAGCAGCTTAGGGGTAGCGGAACAGGAGACCCAGTACTTC.